The present T cell receptor beta chain was sequenced within a study of vaccination and CD4 T cells after COVID-19. The wider study: Overlapping spike pools from SARS-CoV-2 and HCoV-NL63, HCoV-OC43 and HCoV-229E served as culture stimuli.

This clonotype turned up a few times. Its antigen is undetermined. General study findings and limits: For SARS-CoV-2-reactive clonotypes, the median went from about 20 to 38, a nonsignificant increase.

V trimming: 5 bases; J trimming: 6 bases; junction bases outside the gene matches: 4. Germline V lookup: CDR1 SGHVS, CDR2 FQNEAQ. The CDR3 spans 13 residues. The Oncomine TCR Beta short-read assay sequenced DNA from cultured CD4+ T cells. TCRdb fed the PCR reads into MiXCR, producing one record per CDR3 protein. The data contain roughly 18,000 distinct CDR3 sequences, 45% to 65% of them singletons. Time point defined: late sampling 161 to 241 days after vaccination in three convalescent patients. Treatment meaning: approximately 9-day PBMC culture with coronavirus spike peptide pools or control peptides (ViraFEST assay).

The TCR originated in a human donor who had recovered from COVID-19. The chain uses TRBV7-8 and TRBJ2-7, with 10 bases lining up with TRBD1. Specimen: CD4+ T cells from blood, cultured in vitro, collected about 7 months after SARS-CoV-2 vaccination. The CDR3 coding sequence is TGTGCCAGCAGCCGGGACAGGGGAGTCGAGCAGTACTTC. It encodes CASSRDRGVEQYF.